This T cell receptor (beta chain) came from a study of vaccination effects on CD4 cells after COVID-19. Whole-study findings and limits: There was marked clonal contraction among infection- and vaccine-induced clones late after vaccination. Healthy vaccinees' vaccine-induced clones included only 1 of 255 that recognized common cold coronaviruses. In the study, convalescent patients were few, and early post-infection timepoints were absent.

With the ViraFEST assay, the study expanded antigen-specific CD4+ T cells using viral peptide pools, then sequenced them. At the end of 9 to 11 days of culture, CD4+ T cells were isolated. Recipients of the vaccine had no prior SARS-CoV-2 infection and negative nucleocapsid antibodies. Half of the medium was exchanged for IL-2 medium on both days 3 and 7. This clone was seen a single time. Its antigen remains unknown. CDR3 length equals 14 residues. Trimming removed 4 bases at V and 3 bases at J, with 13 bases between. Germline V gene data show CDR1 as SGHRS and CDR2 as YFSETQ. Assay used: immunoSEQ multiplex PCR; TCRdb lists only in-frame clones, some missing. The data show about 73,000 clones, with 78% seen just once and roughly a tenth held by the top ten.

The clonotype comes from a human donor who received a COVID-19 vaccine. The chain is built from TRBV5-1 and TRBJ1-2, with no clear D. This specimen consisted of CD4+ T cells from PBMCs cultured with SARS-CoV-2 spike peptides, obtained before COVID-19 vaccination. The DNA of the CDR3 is TGCGCCAGCAGCCCCCAAGTCGGGGACTATGGCTACACCTTC. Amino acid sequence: CASSPQVGDYGYTF.